Sample share makes the clone carrying this T cell receptor (beta chain) medium-sized (0.01 to 0.1%). This entry belongs to a study of human T cells and chemical hapten exposure. V gave up 4 bases and J gave up 1 base; unmatched junction bases: 9. There are 18 residues in the CDR3. Germline V gene lookup returns CDR1 DFQATT and CDR2 SNEGSKA (reference sequence). TCRdb fed the RACE reads into MiXCR, producing one record per CDR3 protein. This table has 11,000 to 15,000 distinct CDR3 sequences, about a sixth appearing once. Time point given: patch test 1, 2 weeks after DPC sensitization. Regarding treatment: therapeutic diphenylcyclopropenone sensitization with weekly scalp DPC.

Sequencing used whole blood, obtained in connection with sensitization to the hapten diphenylcyclopropenone (DPC). The sequence came from a woman younger than 45 with alopecia areata. Some clones in this sample may be carry-over from other donors' samples. J is TRBJ2-3 and V is TRBV20-1, with TRBD2 identical over 15 bases. The CDR3 reads CSANPGLAGGGGTDTQYF. The CDR3 DNA reads TGCAGTGCTAATCCGGGACTAGCGGGAGGAGGGGGCACAGATACGCAGTATTTT.